The present T cell receptor (beta chain) was sequenced within a study of T-cell reconstitution after alpha-beta-depleted transplantation in children. Worth noting for this clonotype: Its antigen is not identified.

Study-wide results and limits: Reported findings indicate that, about two months after transplant, alpha-beta T cells came from several hundred expanded clones, which were derived from non-depleted graft cells. Counts and diversity of T cells one year after transplant came mostly from newly produced T cells. Some patients owed their high day-60 TCRbeta diversity to surviving recipient T cells and thymic progenitors.

The library targeted TCRbeta and was prepared with unique molecular identifiers. TCRdb reanalysed the PCR reads using MiXCR and keeps one entry per CDR3 protein. This table has a few hundred thousand distinct CDR3 sequences, around 20% appearing once. This specimen was PBMCs, mostly from graft donor cells, taken 180 days after TCRalphabeta/CD19-depleted stem cell transplant. The receptor comes from a male patient between 10 and 17 years old who had a stem cell transplant for acute lymphoblastic leukemia, so the T cells may come from the graft donor.

The CDR3 DNA reads as TGCAGTGCTAGAAACAGCTTGAACACTGAAGCTTTCTTT. It yields the protein CSARNSLNTEAFF. The chain carries TRBV20-1 and TRBJ1-1; D is uncertain. This CDR3 has 13 residues. V dropped 2 bases and J dropped 0 bases, with 7 bases sitting between them. Per germline, CDR1 DFQATT and CDR2 SNEGSKA (reference sequence).